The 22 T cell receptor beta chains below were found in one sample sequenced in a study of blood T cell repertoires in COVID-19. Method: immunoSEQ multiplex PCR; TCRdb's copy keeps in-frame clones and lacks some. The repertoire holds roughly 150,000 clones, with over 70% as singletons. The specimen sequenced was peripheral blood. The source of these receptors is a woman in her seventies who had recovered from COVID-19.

CDR3 amino acids: CASSLWGAANEKLFF. The CDR3 nucleotides read TGTGCCAGCAGTTTATGGGGCGCCGCTAATGAAAAACTGTTTTTT. The chain combines TRBV27 with TRBJ1-4; D may be TRBD1 (5 bases). Germline V gene data show CDR1 as MNHEY and CDR2 as SMNVEV (reference sequence). The germline V and J ends were trimmed by 1 base and 3 bases, with 9 bases remaining between them. This CDR3 is 15 amino acids long.

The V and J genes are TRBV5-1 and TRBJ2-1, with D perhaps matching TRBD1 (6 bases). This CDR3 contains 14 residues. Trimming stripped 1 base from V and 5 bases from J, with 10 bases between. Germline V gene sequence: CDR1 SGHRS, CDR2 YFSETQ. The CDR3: CASSLTGIDNEQFF. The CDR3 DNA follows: TGCGCCAGCAGCTTGACAGGGATAGACAATGAGCAGTTCTTC.

The CDR3 loop reads CASSPGQFLAKNIQYF. The CDR3 nucleotides are TGTGCCAGCAGCCCAGGACAGTTCCTAGCCAAAAACATTCAGTACTTC. The chain combines TRBV5-4 with TRBJ2-4, with a weak D call TRBD1 (6 bases). Germline CDR1 and CDR2: SGHNT and YYREEE (reference sequence). The CDR3 spans 16 residues. V was cut by 4 bases and J by 0 bases, with 14 bases left in between. Combining the CDR3 with reference TRBV5-4 and TRBJ2-4 gives the whole variable domain ETGVTQSPTHLIKTRGQQVTLRCSSQSGHNTVSWYQQALGQGPQFIFQYYREEENGRGNFPPRFSGLQFPNYSSELNVNALELDDSALYLCASSPGQFLAKNIQYFGAGTRLSVL.

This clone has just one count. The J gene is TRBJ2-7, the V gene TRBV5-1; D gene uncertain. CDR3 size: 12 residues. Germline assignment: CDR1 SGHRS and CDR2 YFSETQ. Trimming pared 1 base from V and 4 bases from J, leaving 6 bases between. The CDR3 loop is CASSLFSYEQYF. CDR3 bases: TGCGCCAGCAGCTTGTTTTCGTACGAGCAGTACTTC.

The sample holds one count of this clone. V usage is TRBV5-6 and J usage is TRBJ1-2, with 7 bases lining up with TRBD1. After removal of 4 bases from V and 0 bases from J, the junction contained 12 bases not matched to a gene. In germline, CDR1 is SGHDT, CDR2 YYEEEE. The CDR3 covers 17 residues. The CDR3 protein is CASSPTGVWGANYGYTF. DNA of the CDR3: TGTGCCAGCAGCCCCACAGGGGTGTGGGGGGCTAACTATGGCTACACCTTC.

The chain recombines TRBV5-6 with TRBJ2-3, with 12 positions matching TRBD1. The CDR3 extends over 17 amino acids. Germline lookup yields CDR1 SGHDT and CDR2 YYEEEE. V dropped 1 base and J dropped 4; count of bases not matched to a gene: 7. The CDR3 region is CASSLPGQGAVADTQYF. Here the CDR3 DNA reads TGTGCCAGCAGCTTGCCGGGACAGGGGGCAGTGGCAGATACGCAGTATTTT.

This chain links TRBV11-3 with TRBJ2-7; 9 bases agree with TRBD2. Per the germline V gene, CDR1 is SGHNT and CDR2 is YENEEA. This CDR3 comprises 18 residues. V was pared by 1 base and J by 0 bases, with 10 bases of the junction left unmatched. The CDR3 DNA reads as TGTGCCAGCAGCTTAGGTTGGCTAGCGGGGCCCTCCTCCTACGAGCAGTACTTC. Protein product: CASSLGWLAGPSSYEQYF.

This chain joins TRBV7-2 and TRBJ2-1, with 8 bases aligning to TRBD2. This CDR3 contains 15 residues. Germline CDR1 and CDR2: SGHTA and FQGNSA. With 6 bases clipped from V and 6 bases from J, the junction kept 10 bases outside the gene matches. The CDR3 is CASSQGAGGGNEQFF. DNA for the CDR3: TGTGCCAGCAGTCAAGGGGCGGGAGGTGGCAATGAGCAGTTCTTC. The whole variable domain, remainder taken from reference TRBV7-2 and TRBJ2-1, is GAGVSQSPSNKVTEKGKDVELRCDPISGHTALYWYRQSLGQGLEFLIYFQGNSAPDKSGLPSDRFSAERTGGSVSTLTIQRTQQEDSAVYLCASSQGAGGGNEQFFGPGTRLTVL.

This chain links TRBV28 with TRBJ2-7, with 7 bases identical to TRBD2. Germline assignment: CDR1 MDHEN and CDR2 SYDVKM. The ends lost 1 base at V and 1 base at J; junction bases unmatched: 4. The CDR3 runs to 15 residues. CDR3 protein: CASSLFSSGSYEQYF. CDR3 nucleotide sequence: TGTGCCAGCAGTTTATTTAGTAGCGGGTCCTACGAGCAGTACTTC.

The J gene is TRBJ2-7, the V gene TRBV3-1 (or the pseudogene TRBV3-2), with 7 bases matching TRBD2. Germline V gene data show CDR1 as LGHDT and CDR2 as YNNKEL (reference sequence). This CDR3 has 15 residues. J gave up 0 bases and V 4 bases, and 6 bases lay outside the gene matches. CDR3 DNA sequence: TGTGCCAGCAGCCGGGCGGGGGTACCCTCCTACGAGCAGTACTTC. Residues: CASSRAGVPSYEQYF.

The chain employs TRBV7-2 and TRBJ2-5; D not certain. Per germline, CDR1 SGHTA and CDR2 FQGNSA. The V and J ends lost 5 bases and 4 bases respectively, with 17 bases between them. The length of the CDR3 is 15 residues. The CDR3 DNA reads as TGTGCCAGCAGCCCGCCGGGTAGCAGAACAGAGACCCAGTACTTC. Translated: CASSPPGSRTETQYF.

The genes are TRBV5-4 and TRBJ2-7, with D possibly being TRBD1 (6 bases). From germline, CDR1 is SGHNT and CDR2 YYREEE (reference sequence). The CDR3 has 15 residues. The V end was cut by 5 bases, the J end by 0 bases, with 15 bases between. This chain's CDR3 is CASSPGTPYSYEQYF. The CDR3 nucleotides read TGTGCCAGCAGTCCCGGGACACCCTACTCCTACGAGCAGTACTTC.

The DNA for the CDR3 is TGTGCCAGCAGCCCCCGGGGGACAGGGGGAGGCACTGAAGCTTTCTTT. Amino acid sequence: CASSPRGTGGGTEAFF. The chain has TRBV7-2 and TRBJ1-1; 11 positions match TRBD1. Trimming cost V 5 bases and J 4 bases; bases outside gene matches: 9. CDR1 and CDR2 from the germline V gene are SGHTA and FQGNSA. CDR3 length: 16 residues.

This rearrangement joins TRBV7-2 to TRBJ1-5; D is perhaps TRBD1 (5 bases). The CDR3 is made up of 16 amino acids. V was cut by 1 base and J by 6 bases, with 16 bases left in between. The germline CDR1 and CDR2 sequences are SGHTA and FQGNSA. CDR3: CASSLGGGGASQPQHF. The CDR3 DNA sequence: TGTGCCAGCAGCTTAGGTGGGGGAGGGGCTTCTCAGCCCCAGCATTTT.

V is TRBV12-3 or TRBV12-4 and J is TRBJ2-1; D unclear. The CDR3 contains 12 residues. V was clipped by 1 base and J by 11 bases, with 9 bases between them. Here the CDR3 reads CASSLVRLQQFF. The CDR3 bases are TGTGCCAGCAGTTTAGTGCGCCTCCAGCAGTTCTTC.

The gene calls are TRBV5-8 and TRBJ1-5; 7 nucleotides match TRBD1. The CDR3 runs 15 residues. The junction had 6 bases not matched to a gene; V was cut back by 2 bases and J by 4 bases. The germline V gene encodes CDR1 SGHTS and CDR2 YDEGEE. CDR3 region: CASSFGRGWNQPQHF. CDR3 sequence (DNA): TGTGCCAGCAGCTTTGGCAGGGGGTGGAATCAGCCCCAGCATTTT.

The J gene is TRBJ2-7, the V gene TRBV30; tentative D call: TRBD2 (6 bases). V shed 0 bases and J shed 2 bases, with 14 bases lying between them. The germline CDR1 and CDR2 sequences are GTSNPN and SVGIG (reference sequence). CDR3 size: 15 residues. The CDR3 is CAWSVPGADPYEQYF. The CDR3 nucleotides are TGTGCCTGGAGTGTACCGGGAGCTGATCCCTACGAGCAGTACTTC.

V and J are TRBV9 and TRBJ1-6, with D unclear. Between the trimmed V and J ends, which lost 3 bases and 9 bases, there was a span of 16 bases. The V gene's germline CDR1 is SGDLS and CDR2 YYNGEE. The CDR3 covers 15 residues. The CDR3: CASSATAGLGSPLHF. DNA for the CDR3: TGTGCCAGCAGCGCGACGGCGGGTTTGGGTTCACCCCTCCACTTT.

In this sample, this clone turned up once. The CDR3 here is CASSYETGLAIYEQYF. For the CDR3, the DNA is TGTGCCAGCAGTTACGAGACGGGACTAGCGATTTACGAGCAGTACTTC. This sequence joins TRBV6-2 or TRBV6-3 and TRBJ2-7, with 10 bases lining up with TRBD2. This CDR3 is 16 amino acids long. Germline CDR1 and CDR2: MNHEY and SVGEGT. J was trimmed by 4 bases and V by 2 bases; bases with no gene match: 8.

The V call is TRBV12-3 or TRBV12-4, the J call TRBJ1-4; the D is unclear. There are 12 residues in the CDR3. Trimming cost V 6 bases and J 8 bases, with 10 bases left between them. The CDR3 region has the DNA TGTGCCAGCAGACCCGGCGGCGAAAAACTGTTTTTT. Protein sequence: CASRPGGEKLFF.

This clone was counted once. CDR3 residues: CASSPAPSSYNEQFF. In DNA, the CDR3 is TGTGCCAGCTCACCGGCTCCAAGCTCCTACAATGAGCAGTTCTTC. The chain carries TRBV18 and TRBJ2-1; no clear D. Germline CDR1 KGHSH, CDR2 LQKENI. Trimming took 3 bases from V and 0 from J, leaving 9 bases between them. This CDR3 comprises 15 residues.

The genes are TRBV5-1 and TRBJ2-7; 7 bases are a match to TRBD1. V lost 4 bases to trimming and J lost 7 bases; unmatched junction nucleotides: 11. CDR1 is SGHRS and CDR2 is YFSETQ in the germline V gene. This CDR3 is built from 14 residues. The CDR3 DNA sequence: TGCGCCAGCAGCCCCGGACAGGTATTTGAGGAGCAGTACTTC. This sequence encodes CASSPGQVFEEQYF. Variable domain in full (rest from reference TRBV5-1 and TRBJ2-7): KAGVTQTPRYLIKTRGQQVTLSCSPISGHRSVSWYQQTPGQGLQFLFEYFSETQRNKGNFPGRFSGRQFSNSRSEMNVSTLELGDSALYLCASSPGQVFEEQYFGPGTRLTVT.